One and the same sample provided the 2 T cell receptor beta chains below, sequenced in a study of control samples from healthy donors and cancer patients. Here immunoSEQ multiplex PCR was the method, and the copy in TCRdb shows in-frame clones only, minus some. The sample has about 97,000 clones; roughly 90% are singletons. Material: blood. The receptor set was obtained from a man between 25 and 39 years old in good health.

The chain has TRBV12-3 or TRBV12-4 and TRBJ2-3; TRBD2 aligns across 8 bases. With 4 bases clipped from V and 6 bases from J, the junction kept 3 bases outside the gene matches. This CDR3 comprises 13 residues. In DNA form, the CDR3 reads TGTGCCAGCAGTTCCCGGGAGGGGGATACGCAGTATTTT. Protein: CASSSREGDTQYF.

The chain links TRBV9 to TRBJ2-3; D gene unclear. This CDR3 is 15 amino acids long. Trimming removed 0 bases at V and 2 bases at J, with 10 bases between. Germline V gene lookup returns CDR1 SGDLS and CDR2 YYNGEE. CDR3 sequence: CASSVEDGNTDTQYF. As DNA, the CDR3 is TGTGCCAGCAGCGTAGAGGATGGAAACACAGATACGCAGTATTTT.